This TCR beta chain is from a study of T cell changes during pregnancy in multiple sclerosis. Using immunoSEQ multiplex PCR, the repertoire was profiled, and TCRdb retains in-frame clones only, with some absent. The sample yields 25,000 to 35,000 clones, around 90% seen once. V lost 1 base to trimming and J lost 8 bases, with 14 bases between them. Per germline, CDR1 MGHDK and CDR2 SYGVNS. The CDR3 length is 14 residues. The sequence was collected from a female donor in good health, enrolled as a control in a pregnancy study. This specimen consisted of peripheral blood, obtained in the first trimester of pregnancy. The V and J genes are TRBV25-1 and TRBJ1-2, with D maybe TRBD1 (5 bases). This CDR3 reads CASSEFGGAPGYTF. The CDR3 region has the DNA TGTGCCAGCAGTGAATTCGGAGGGGCGCCGGGCTACACCTTC.